This T cell receptor (beta chain) was documented in a study of T cells in Graves' hyperthyroidism and ophthalmopathy. TCR beta CDR3 regions were amplified from RNA transcripts. A first-round RT-PCR of the TCR CDR3 used the HTBI primer set. TCRdb analysed the multiplex PCR reads with MiXCR anew, one entry per CDR3 protein. This table has about 290,000 distinct CDR3 sequences, roughly 15% appearing once. Study-level findings and limits: A model of 13 V-J features distinguished ophthalmopathy from stable hyperthyroidism. Appearing also in blood were most of the thyroid clonotypes expanded above 0.001.

This clonotype was seen many times. Its antigen is still unknown. The CDR3 has 13 residues. The V and J ends lost 4 bases and 7 bases respectively, with 13 bases between them. The germline V gene has CDR1 SGHDN and CDR2 FVKESK. Sequencing was carried out using blood. This receptor was identified in a woman in her twenties or thirties with Graves' hyperthyroidism that later progressed to Graves' ophthalmopathy. This chain joins TRBV14 and TRBJ2-5, with TRBD2 as a possible D gene (6 bases). The CDR3 reads CASSRRGGVTQYF. In nucleotides, the CDR3 is TGTGCCAGCAGCCGGCGGGGTGGAGTGACCCAGTACTTC.